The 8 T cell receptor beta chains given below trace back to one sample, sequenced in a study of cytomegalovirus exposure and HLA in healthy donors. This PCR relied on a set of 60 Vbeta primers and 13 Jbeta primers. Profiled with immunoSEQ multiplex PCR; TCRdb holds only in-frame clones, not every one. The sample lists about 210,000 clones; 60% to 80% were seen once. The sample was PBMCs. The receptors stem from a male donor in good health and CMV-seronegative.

The CDR3 DNA sequence: TGTGCCAGCAGCCAAGGGGGGGCTAATGAAAAACTGTTTTTT. The encoded protein is CASSQGGANEKLFF. This chain uses TRBV6-5 with TRBJ1-4; D possibly corresponds to TRBD1 (6 bases). The germline V gene has CDR1 MNHEY and CDR2 SVGAGI. Trimming left V 6 bases short and J 3 bases short, with 11 bases between. The CDR3 runs 14 residues.

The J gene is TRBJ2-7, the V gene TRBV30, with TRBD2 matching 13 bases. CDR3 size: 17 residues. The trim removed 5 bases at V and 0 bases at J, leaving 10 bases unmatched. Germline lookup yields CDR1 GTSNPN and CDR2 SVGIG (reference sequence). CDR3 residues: CAWDRGLAGPSSYEQYF. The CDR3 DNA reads TGTGCCTGGGACCGGGGACTAGCGGGACCGAGCTCCTACGAGCAGTACTTC.

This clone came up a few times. This CDR3 reads CASSVDVGRGTEAFF. The CDR3 region has the DNA TGTGCCAGCAGCGTAGATGTCGGCCGCGGCACTGAAGCTTTCTTT. J is TRBJ1-1 and V is TRBV9; no definite D call. The V end lost 0 bases, the J end lost 4 bases, and 13 bases lay between the germline ends. The length of the CDR3 is 15 residues. Germline loops: CDR1 SGDLS, CDR2 YYNGEE.

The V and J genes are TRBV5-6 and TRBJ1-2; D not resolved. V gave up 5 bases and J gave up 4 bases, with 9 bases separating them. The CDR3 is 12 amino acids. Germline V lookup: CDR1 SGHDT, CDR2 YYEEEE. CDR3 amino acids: CASSGQSYGYTF. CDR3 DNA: TGTGCCAGCAGTGGGCAGTCCTATGGCTACACCTTC.

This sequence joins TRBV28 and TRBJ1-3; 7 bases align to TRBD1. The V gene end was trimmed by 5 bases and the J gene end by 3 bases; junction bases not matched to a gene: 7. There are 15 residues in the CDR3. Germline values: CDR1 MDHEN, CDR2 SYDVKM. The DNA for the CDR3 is TGTGCCAGCAGTGCGGGACAGACTTTTGGAAACACCATATATTTT. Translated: CASSAGQTFGNTIYF.

CDR3 DNA: TGTGCCAGCAGTTACGGCGGGGGGCTATACAATGAGCAGTTCTTC. It codes for CASSYGGGLYNEQFF. This rearrangement joins TRBV6-5 to TRBJ2-1, with TRBD2 matching over 8 bases. V dropped 2 bases and J dropped 4; count of bases not matched to a gene: 4. The CDR3 is 15 residues long. Germline values: CDR1 MNHEY, CDR2 SVGAGI.

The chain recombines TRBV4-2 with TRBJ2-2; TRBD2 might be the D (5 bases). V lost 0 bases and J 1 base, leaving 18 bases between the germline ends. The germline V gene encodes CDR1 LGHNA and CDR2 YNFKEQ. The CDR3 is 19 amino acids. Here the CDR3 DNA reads TGTGCCAGCAGCCAAGAACTTCACCCTGCGGGTGTGAACACCGGGGAGCTGTTTTTT. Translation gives CASSQELHPAGVNTGELFF.

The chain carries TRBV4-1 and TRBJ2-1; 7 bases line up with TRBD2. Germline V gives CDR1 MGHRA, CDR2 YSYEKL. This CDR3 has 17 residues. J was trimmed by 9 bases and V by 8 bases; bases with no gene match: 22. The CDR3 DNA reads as TGCGCCAGCGGGCCCTTAGCGGGTAGGCTTGATGACAGTGAGCAGTTCTTC. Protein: CASGPLAGRLDDSEQFF.